These T cell receptor beta chains were read from a single sample in a study of control samples from healthy donors and cancer patients. Repertoires were generated with immunoSEQ multiplex PCR, while TCRdb's copy carries only in-frame clones and drops some. The profile covers almost 95,000 clones, with less than 95% appearing a single time and 3% to 4.5% taken by the ten largest. The sequencing input was blood. The source of these receptors is a woman aged 18-35 years in good health. Each CDR3 is given with its conserved first and last residue. A D gene is named only where the DNA matches it firmly. Rows give clone size only sometimes, using once, few, many, or a class for an expanded clone.

V gene	J gene	clone size	D gene	CDR3 DNA	CDR3 protein
TRBV9	TRBJ1-4	.	.	TGTGCCAGCAGCCCTAGAGGGTCAACTAATGAAAAACTGTTTTTT	CASSPRGSTNEKLFF
TRBV5-6	TRBJ1-1	.	.	TGTGCCAGCAGCCGATACACAGGTAAACCTGAAGCTTTCTTT	CASSRYTGKPEAFF
TRBV5-1	TRBJ2-1	.	.	TGCGCCAGCTACCTTGGGGCCGCTGAGCAGTTCTTC	CASYLGAAEQFF
TRBV27	TRBJ2-7	.	.	TGTGCCAGCACCCCCCTCCAAGGTTCCTCCTACGAGCAGTACTTC	CASTPLQGSSYEQYF
TRBV5-4	TRBJ1-1	.	TRBD1	TGTGCCAGCAACCTCGGGACAGGACCGAACACTGAAGCTTTCTTT	CASNLGTGPNTEAFF
TRBV29-1	TRBJ1-5	.	TRBD1	TGCAGCGTGGGGGACAGGGTAAATCAGCCCCAGCATTTT	CSVGDRVNQPQHF
TRBV12-3/TRBV12-4	TRBJ1-2	.	.	TGTGCCAGCAGACTTGAATGGGAGGGCTACACCTTC	CASRLEWEGYTF
TRBV5-1	TRBJ2-3	.	TRBD1	TGCGCCAGCAGCTTGGTTGGGACAGACACAGATACGCAGTATTTT	CASSLVGTDTDTQYF
TRBV20-1	TRBJ2-1	.	.	TGCAGTGCTAGTATGGAGGCGCGTGAGCAGTTCTTC	CSASMEAREQFF
TRBV4-2	TRBJ1-2	.	.	TGTGCCAGCAGCCAAGAGCCCCAGGTAAACTATGGCTACACCTTC	CASSQEPQVNYGYTF
TRBV7-3	TRBJ2-5	.	TRBD2	TGTGCCAGCAGCTTAAATCCGTCTAGCGGGGAGACCCAGTACTTC	CASSLNPSSGETQYF
TRBV5-1	TRBJ1-3	.	TRBD1	TGCGCCAGCAGCCGGACAGGCGCAAGCTCTGGAAACACCATATATTTT	CASSRTGASSGNTIYF
TRBV18	TRBJ2-4	.	.	TGTGCCAGCTCACCCGGGATGGCCAAAAACATTCAGTACTTC	CASSPGMAKNIQYF
TRBV5-1	TRBJ1-2	.	TRBD1	TGCGCCAGCAGCCACTCAAGCGAAGGGGGCGGCTATGGCTACACCTTC	CASSHSSEGGGYGYTF
TRBV10-3	TRBJ1-6	once	.	TGTGCCATCAGTGGTACAGGGACGGATTCACCCCTCCACTTT	CAISGTGTDSPLHF
TRBV9	TRBJ1-6	.	.	TGTGCCAGCAGCCCATACGGAGGGGGTAGGGACTCACCCCTCCACTTT	CASSPYGGGRDSPLHF
TRBV3-1/TRBV3-2	TRBJ2-7	.	TRBD2	TGTGCCAGCAGCCCTCCCGGGCTAGCGGGGGGCGAGCAGTACTTC	CASSPPGLAGGEQYF
TRBV6-6	TRBJ1-1	.	.	TGTGCCAGCAGTTTTTGGGGGAACACTGAAGCTTTCTTT	CASSFWGNTEAFF
TRBV4-2	TRBJ1-3	.	.	TGTGCCAGCAGCTTTGGGGGGCCTGGAAACACCATATATTTT	CASSFGGPGNTIYF
TRBV19	TRBJ1-2	once	.	TGTGCCAGTAGGCTCGCTGGCCGAGTCTATGGCTACACCTTC	CASRLAGRVYGYTF
TRBV6-2/TRBV6-3	TRBJ2-7	.	TRBD2	TGTGCCAGCAGTTACTCGGCCAGCGGGGGGCCTTACGAGCAGTACTTC	CASSYSASGGPYEQYF
TRBV9	TRBJ1-6	once	.	TGTGCCAGCAGCGCACACCGCGCTGGGGGCCGATCACCCCTCCACTTT	CASSAHRAGGRSPLHF
TRBV2	TRBJ1-4	.	TRBD1	TGTGCCAGCAGTGGACCGGGACAGGGCAATGAAAAACTGTTTTTT	CASSGPGQGNEKLFF
TRBV7-9	TRBJ2-2	once	TRBD2	TGTGCCAGCAGCTTACCCGCGGGGGAAGGACTCAACACCGGGGAGCTGTTTTTT	CASSLPAGEGLNTGELFF
TRBV14	TRBJ1-5	.	.	TGTGCCTCGAGCAGCAATTATAATCAGCCCCAGCATTTT	CASSSNYNQPQHF
TRBV19	TRBJ1-1	.	.	TGTGCCAGTTCACCGGGACGTTCCGCTGAAGCTTTCTTT	CASSPGRSAEAFF
TRBV19	TRBJ1-1	.	TRBD1	TGTGCCAGTCAAACGACAGGGATGGCTGAAGCTTTCTTT	CASQTTGMAEAFF
TRBV5-1	TRBJ2-1	.	.	TGCGCCAGCAGCCTTGGGGATTTGGGCAATGAGCAGTTCTTC	CASSLGDLGNEQFF
TRBV2	TRBJ1-5	.	.	TGTGCCAGCATCGAAACCAAGAAGGGGAATCAGCCCCAGCATTTT	CASIETKKGNQPQHF
TRBV29-1	TRBJ1-2	.	TRBD1	TGCAGCGTTGAAGAGGGGGACAGGGGAGGGGACTATGGCTACACCTTC	CSVEEGDRGGDYGYTF
TRBV27	TRBJ1-6	.	.	TGTGCCAGCAGTTTAAGCCGCGCCTTAAGCTCCTATAATTCACCCCTCCACTTT	CASSLSRALSSYNSPLHF
TRBV29-1	TRBJ2-7	.	.	TGCAGCGTTCGGTGGGCCCCCCTACACGAGCAGTACTTC	CSVRWAPLHEQYF
TRBV4-1	TRBJ2-3	.	.	TGCGCCAGCAGCCAAGTTGTGGGGGCCCCAAGCACAGATACGCAGTATTTT	CASSQVVGAPSTDTQYF
TRBV7-9	TRBJ1-2	.	.	TGTGCCAGCAGCTCATGGACCTCGGGGATAGAGGGGTACACCTTC	CASSSWTSGIEGYTF
TRBV3-1/TRBV3-2	TRBJ1-5	.	.	TGTGCCAGCAGCCAAGATCAGAATCAGCCCCAGCATTTT	CASSQDQNQPQHF
TRBV7-9	TRBJ1-1	.	.	TGTGCCAGCAGCTTTCCGCGGGCTGGGAACACTGAAGCTTTCTTT	CASSFPRAGNTEAFF
TRBV6-6	TRBJ2-1	.	.	TGTGCCAGCAGTACAGGGCCGGGGGAGCAGTTCTTC	CASSTGPGEQFF
TRBV4-2	TRBJ2-2	.	.	TGTGCCAGCAGCCAAGAGGACAAGAACACCGGGGAGCTGTTTTTT	CASSQEDKNTGELFF
TRBV7-2	TRBJ2-1	few	.	TGTGCCAGCAGCTTAAATACAGGGAACCCCTACAATGAGCAGTTCTTC	CASSLNTGNPYNEQFF
TRBV6-5	TRBJ2-3	.	.	TGTGCCAGCATTAGGGGAGATACGCAGTATTTT	CASIRGDTQYF
TRBV5-1	TRBJ1-2	.	.	TGCGCCAGCAGCTTGGCCGAGGGTGCTGGCTACACCTTC	CASSLAEGAGYTF
TRBV9	TRBJ1-5	.	.	TGTGCCAGCAGCCCCTCGGGAGGCAATCAGCCCCAGCATTTT	CASSPSGGNQPQHF
TRBV6-5	TRBJ2-3	.	TRBD2	TGTGCCAGCAGTATACTAGCGGGGGCGGGAGATACGCAGTATTTT	CASSILAGAGDTQYF
TRBV20-1	TRBJ1-6	.	.	TGCAGTGCTAGTCGTGGCTTTAATTCACCCCTCCACTTT	CSASRGFNSPLHF
TRBV20-1	TRBJ1-5	.	.	TGCAGTGCTAGTCAGGCGACGGGCAATCAGCCCCAGCATTTT	CSASQATGNQPQHF
TRBV11-3	TRBJ2-7	few	.	TGTGCCAGCAGGGGAGGGGGGGCTGACGAGCAGTACTTC	CASRGGGADEQYF
TRBV19	TRBJ2-7	.	.	TGTGCCAGTAGCTCCGGGACGGGCTCCTACGAGCAGTACTTC	CASSSGTGSYEQYF
TRBV19	TRBJ1-5	.	TRBD1	TGTGCCTCGGACAGGGAAAATCAGCCCCAGCATTTT	CASDRENQPQHF